This T cell receptor beta chain was sequenced for a study of blood T cell repertoires in COVID-19. Repertoires were generated with immunoSEQ multiplex PCR, while TCRdb's copy carries only in-frame clones and drops some. The sample lists some 290,000 clones, roughly 87% occurring once. The V end lost 7 bases, the J end lost 5 bases, and 14 bases lay between the germline ends. This CDR3 has 14 amino acids. Germline V gives CDR1 MNHEY, CDR2 SVGAGI. This TCR came from a woman between 50 and 59 years old who had recovered from COVID-19. The chain links TRBV6-5 to TRBJ2-2; perhaps TRBD2 as D (6 bases). The specimen was peripheral blood. The CDR3 here is CASKRGFRTGELFF. The CDR3 region has the DNA TGTGCCAGCAAACGGGGGTTCCGGACCGGGGAGCTGTTTTTT.